Listed below are T cell receptor beta chains from one sample, sequenced in a study of T cell responses to AZD1222 COVID-19 vaccine. Only in-frame clones appear in the TCRdb table, and some are missing; sequencing was by immunoSEQ multiplex PCR. The repertoire includes about 150,000 clones, almost 95% of them detected once, and around 2.3% sits in the top ten. The sample here was peripheral blood, taken on day 0 of AZD1222 vaccination. Receptors were obtained from an adult in good health. Each CDR3 is given with its conserved first and last residue.

J gene	V gene	CDR3 protein
TRBJ2-6	TRBV29-1	CSVGLAGANVLTF
TRBJ1-6	TRBV12-5	CASGLVPGPVKVHF
TRBJ1-4	TRBV6-5	CASSYSGAEKLFF
TRBJ2-3	TRBV3-1/TRBV3-2	CASSQLPPSGLAGYNTDTQYF
TRBJ2-7	TRBV5-5	CASSLVQGAGEQYF
TRBJ1-6	TRBV27	CASKREDLAGRYSPLHF
TRBJ1-6	TRBV2	CASSENEAYSNSPLHF
TRBJ2-2	TRBV5-4	CASSQDWNTGELFF
TRBJ2-3	TRBV7-6	CASSKGTGGFTDTQYF
TRBJ1-2	TRBV18	CASSPRQGGGYGYTF
TRBJ1-1	TRBV5-4	CASSLFDRDAEAFF
TRBJ1-2	TRBV12-3/TRBV12-4	CASSFGQGNGYTF
TRBJ2-7	TRBV5-1	CASRTSGAYEQYF
TRBJ2-7	TRBV19	CASSIYWQGSYEQYF
TRBJ2-2	TRBV7-3	CASSSPGTSGTSNTGELFF
TRBJ1-6	TRBV29-1	CSVQQGQGNSPLHF
TRBJ1-4	TRBV7-9	CASSLTGASNEKLFF
TRBJ2-7	TRBV2	CASSPTSQIHEQYF
TRBJ2-1	TRBV25-1	CASSDPGGLYNEQFF
TRBJ1-2	TRBV9	CASSVSQGMNGYTF
TRBJ1-6	TRBV6-2/TRBV6-3	CASRPAWGGNSPLHF
TRBJ1-2	TRBV18	CASSDLKQGFNYGYTF